Each of the 4 T cell receptor beta chains below was sequenced from the same sample in a study of brain T cells in children with intractable seizures. Assay used: immunoSEQ multiplex PCR; TCRdb lists only in-frame clones, some missing. The sample carries about 41,000 clones, 75% to 95% recorded once. Specimen: peripheral blood, collected at surgery. Receptor source: a girl aged 2-10 years with tuberous sclerosis and intractable seizures.

This clone was detected a few times. The gene calls are TRBV19 and TRBJ1-5; no clear D gene. The CDR3 has 14 amino acids. Germline-derived CDR1 and CDR2 are LNHDA and SQIVND (reference sequence). Trimming shortened V by 6 bases and J by 0 bases, and 9 bases separated the two germline ends. CDR3 nucleotide sequence: TGTGCCAGTAGAAGGGTTTATAGCAATCAGCCCCAGCATTTT. It specifies CASRRVYSNQPQHF.

The V call is TRBV24-1, the J call TRBJ2-5, with D perhaps TRBD1 or TRBD2 (5 bases each). The germline CDR1 and CDR2 sequences are KGHDR and SFDVKD. V gave up 4 bases and J gave up 5 bases, with 25 bases separating them. The CDR3 is 18 amino acids. Written as DNA, the CDR3 is TGTGCCACCAGTGAGGGGACCGCGCTAAATGCCCCCTGGGAGACCCAGTACTTC. Translated, it gives CATSEGTALNAPWETQYF.

This sequence joins TRBV12-3 or TRBV12-4 and TRBJ2-1, with D possibly matching TRBD1 (5 bases). V was trimmed by 7 bases and J by 9 bases, leaving 16 bases between them. The length of the CDR3 is 13 residues. As DNA, the CDR3 is TGTGCCAGCACTCAACTTCAGGGTTTTGAGCAGTTCTTC. Translated, it gives CASTQLQGFEQFF.

This clone was picked up one time. The chain recombines TRBV2 with TRBJ1-5, with 9 positions matching TRBD1. With 6 bases clipped from V and 6 bases from J, the junction kept 6 bases outside the gene matches. Germline V gives CDR1 SNHLY, CDR2 FYNNEI. There are 14 residues in the CDR3. As DNA, the CDR3 is TGTGCCAGCAGCGGACAGGGGCTGGGTCAGCCCCAGCATTTT. It translates to CASSGQGLGQPQHF. The entire variable domain, with the rest obtained from reference TRBV2 and TRBJ1-5, is as follows: EPEVTQTPSHQVTQMGQEVILRCVPISNHLYFYWYRQILGQKVEFLVSFYNNEISEKSEIFDDQFSVERPDGSNFTLKIRSTKLEDSAMYFCASSGQGLGQPQHFGDGTRLSIL.